These 31 T cell receptor beta chains share one sample of origin, sequenced in a study of T cells in Graves' hyperthyroidism and ophthalmopathy. Amplification of TCR beta CDR3 regions used RNA as the template. First-round RT-PCR with HTBI primers amplified the TCR CDR3 region. Via MiXCR, TCRdb re-called the multiplex PCR reads, giving one row per CDR3 protein. Here the sample spans hundreds of thousands of distinct CDR3 sequences, over 35% being singletons. Sequencing was performed on blood. The receptor source for this set is a woman aged 40 to 50 with Graves' hyperthyroidism.

This clonotype was seen a few times. CDR3 in DNA: TGCAGTGCTAGAGCTTTGCAGGGACAGGGAAACTATGGCTACACCTTC. Protein sequence: CSARALQGQGNYGYTF. This chain uses TRBV20-1 with TRBJ1-2; 9 positions agree with TRBD1. Germline lookup yields CDR1 DFQATT and CDR2 SNEGSKA (reference sequence). This CDR3 comprises 16 residues. Germline trimming cut 1 base from V and 2 bases from J; bases unmatched to any gene: 8.

In the case of this clonotype: Its ends do not fully match the called genes, so a read error is possible. The gene calls are TRBV10-3 and TRBJ2-6; tentatively, D is TRBD1 (6 bases). This CDR3 spans 17 amino acids. CDR1 is ENHRY and CDR2 is SYGVKD in the germline V gene. CDR3 DNA sequence: TGTGCCAGCAGTCACAGGGAAGGGGTCTCTGGGGCCAACGTCCTGACTTTC. Protein: CASSHREGVSGANVLTF.

Details on this clonotype: A read error may account for a junction end that differs from germline. V and J are TRBV7-2 and TRBJ1-4; unclear D gene. Germline CDR1 SGHTA, CDR2 FQGNSA. The CDR3 length is 15 residues. In DNA form, the CDR3 reads TGCGCCAGCAGCCAAGGCGAGAAGCTGGATGAAAAACTGTTTTTT. This translates into CASSQGEKLDEKLFF.

V and J are TRBV10-3 and TRBJ1-5, with D unresolved. Germline V lookup: CDR1 ENHRY, CDR2 SYGVKD. The V end lost 5 bases, the J end lost 7 bases, and 12 bases lay between the germline ends. The CDR3 covers 13 residues. The CDR3 loop reads CAISHRLLQPQHF. The CDR3 DNA is TGTGCCATCAGTCACCGACTCCTCCAGCCCCAGCATTTT.

This clonotype showed up many times. This chain joins TRBV5-4 and TRBJ1-1, with D perhaps matching TRBD1 (5 bases). Trimming left V 5 bases short and J 4 bases short, with 12 bases between. In germline, CDR1 is SGHNT, CDR2 YYREEE (reference sequence). This CDR3 contains 13 residues. The CDR3 DNA is TGTGCCAGCAGATCAGGGTTGGGCACTGAAGCTTTCTTT. Amino acids: CASRSGLGTEAFF.

This clonotype has more than one count but fewer than ten. The chain uses TRBV11-1 and TRBJ2-2; tentatively, D is TRBD1 (6 bases). The V gene lost 6 bases and the J gene lost 7 bases, with 15 bases spanning the gap. This CDR3 comprises 14 residues. Germline V CDR1 and CDR2: SGHAT, FQDESV (reference sequence). CDR3 nucleotide sequence: TGTGCCAGCAGTACAGCCCAGGGGATCGGGGAGCTGTTTTTT. This sequence encodes CASSTAQGIGELFF. The whole variable domain, filled in from reference TRBV11-1 and TRBJ2-2, reads EAEVAQSPRYKITEKSQAVAFWCDPISGHATLYWYRQILGQGPELLVQFQDESVVDDSQLPKDRFSAERLKGVDSTLKIQPAELGDSAMYLCASSTAQGIGELFFGEGSRLTVL.

The chain couples TRBV10-3 to TRBJ1-4; 9 bases line up with TRBD1. Germline lookup yields CDR1 ENHRY and CDR2 SYGVKD. The CDR3 has 15 amino acids. Trimming cost V 2 bases and J 7 bases; bases outside gene matches: 5. The CDR3: CAISEKVDRGEKLFF. For the CDR3, the DNA is TGTGCCATCAGTGAGAAAGTGGACAGGGGTGAAAAACTGTTTTTT.

Here the CDR3 DNA reads TGTGCCTGCGGAGAGGGGCGTACTGAAGCTTTCTTT. Protein: CACGEGRTEAFF. The chain couples TRBV19 to TRBJ1-1, with D maybe TRBD1 (5 bases). In germline, CDR1 is LNHDA, CDR2 SQIVND (reference sequence). Trimming stripped 11 bases from V and 5 bases from J, with 15 bases between. This CDR3 is built from 12 residues. The full variable domain, rest sourced from reference TRBV19 and TRBJ1-1, is DGGITQSPKYLFRKEGQNVTLSCEQNLNHDAMYWYRQDPGQGLRLIYYSQIVNDFQKGDIAEGYSVSREKKESFPLTVTSAQKNPTAFYLCACGEGRTEAFFGQGTRLTVV.

This clonotype was counted at least ten times. The genes are TRBV20-1 and TRBJ2-7; the D is unclear. There are 14 residues in the CDR3. Between the trimmed V and J ends, which lost 0 bases and 0 bases, there was a span of 9 bases. Germline assignment: CDR1 DFQATT and CDR2 SNEGSKA (reference sequence). The CDR3 nucleotides read TGCAGTGCTAGAGACCCAAAGCTCTCCTACGAGCAGTACTTC. This encodes CSARDPKLSYEQYF.

In this sample, this clonotype turned up many times. This chain uses TRBV7-2 with TRBJ1-6, with unresolved D. CDR1 and CDR2 (germline): SGHTA, FQGNSA. Trimming took off 11 bases at V and 6 bases at J, with 14 bases between the two ends. The CDR3 spans 13 residues. CDR3 bases: TGTGCCTGCCTCAGAACTCCTAATTCACCCCTCCACTTT. Encoded protein: CACLRTPNSPLHF.

This clonotype showed up many times. The chain joins TRBV15 to TRBJ1-3; a weak D match, TRBD1 (5 bases). From germline, CDR1 is LNHNV and CDR2 YYDKDF (reference sequence). With 4 bases removed from V and 2 bases from J, the gap between germline ends came to 15 bases. This CDR3 spans 16 amino acids. The CDR3 bases are TGTGCCACCAGCAAAGAACCAGGGCTGGCTGGAAACACCATATATTTT. Its protein is CATSKEPGLAGNTIYF. The full variable domain, its missing parts supplied by reference TRBV15 and TRBJ1-3, is DAMVIQNPRYQVTQFGKPVTLSCSQTLNHNVMYWYQQKSSQAPKLLFHYYDKDFNNEADTPDNFQSRRPNTSFCFLDIRSPGLGDTAMYLCATSKEPGLAGNTIYFGEGSWLTVV.

V usage is TRBV19 and J usage is TRBJ1-2, with D unclear. The length of the CDR3 is 16 residues. Trimming stripped 3 bases from V and 8 bases from J, with 22 bases between. From germline, CDR1 is LNHDA and CDR2 SQIVND (reference sequence). CDR3 amino acids: CASSIVGIGLSEGYTF. DNA for the CDR3: TGTGCCAGTAGTATTGTCGGAATCGGACTCTCAGAAGGCTACACCTTC.

This clonotype was picked up a small number of times. The chain carries TRBV6-6 and TRBJ1-5, with TRBD1 matching over 9 bases. V dropped 5 bases and J dropped 5; count of bases not matched to a gene: 4. The CDR3 is 14 residues long. Germline lookup yields CDR1 MNHNY and CDR2 SVGAGI (reference sequence). The CDR3, as DNA: TGTGCCAGCAGTCTAAGGGACAGGGATCAGCCCCAGCATTTT. Translated, it gives CASSLRDRDQPQHF.

The chain has TRBV2 and TRBJ1-3, with D unresolved. The ends were cut back, 9 bases at V and 0 bases at J, with 12 bases in the middle. Germline values: CDR1 SNHLY, CDR2 FYNNEI. There are 14 residues in the CDR3. CDR3 sequence (DNA): TGTGCCAGAGAGGCAGCCAACTCTGGAAACACCATATATTTT. Protein sequence: CAREAANSGNTIYF. The full variable domain, its missing parts supplied by reference TRBV2 and TRBJ1-3, is EPEVTQTPSHQVTQMGQEVILRCVPISNHLYFYWYRQILGQKVEFLVSFYNNEISEKSEIFDDQFSVERPDGSNFTLKIRSTKLEDSAMYFCAREAANSGNTIYFGEGSWLTVV.

The V and J genes are TRBV29-1 and TRBJ1-2; no clear D gene. The CDR3 has 15 residues. The V and J ends lost 8 bases and 8 bases respectively, with 27 bases between them. Per germline, CDR1 SQVTM and CDR2 ANQGSEA. The CDR3, as DNA: TGCAGCCGCCCCGTGACGAGGCTTAACGGTCGGGGCTACACCTTC. It translates to CSRPVTRLNGRGYTF.

This clonotype appeared a few times. CDR3 coding DNA: TGTGCCAGCAGTTCGCCGGTGCGGGGCTCCTACGAGCAGTACTTC. Translated, it gives CASSSPVRGSYEQYF. The rearrangement uses TRBV6-5 and TRBJ2-7, with a possible D match to TRBD2 (6 bases). Trimming shortened V by 4 bases and J by 0 bases, and 13 bases separated the two germline ends. This CDR3 region has 15 residues. Per germline, CDR1 MNHEY and CDR2 SVGAGI.

This clonotype appeared a few times. This rearrangement joins TRBV7-9 to TRBJ1-1, with a possible D match to TRBD1 (6 bases). CDR3 length: 16 amino acids. The germline CDR1 and CDR2 sequences are SEHNR and FQNEAQ (reference sequence). V was clipped by 6 bases and J by 1 base, with 18 bases between them. DNA for the CDR3: TGTGCCAGCAGTTTACTTCAACAGGGTCGGAACACTGAAGCTTTCTTT. It yields the protein CASSLLQQGRNTEAFF.

This clonotype was observed many times. The V call is TRBV19, the J call TRBJ1-5; D is unresolved. Germline V gene lookup returns CDR1 LNHDA and CDR2 SQIVND (reference sequence). Trimming pared 9 bases from V and 0 bases from J, leaving 6 bases between. CDR3 length: 12 amino acids. CDR3 DNA: TGTGCCAGCAGCCCTAGCAATCAGCCCCAGCATTTT. Amino acids: CASSPSNQPQHF.

This clonotype has only a few counts. V usage is TRBV27 and J usage is TRBJ2-2; unclear D gene. Germline assignment: CDR1 MNHEY and CDR2 SMNVEV (reference sequence). Trimming pared 2 bases from V and 6 bases from J, leaving 10 bases between. The CDR3 spans 14 residues. The CDR3 spells CASSLTQFAGELFF. The CDR3 DNA reads TGTGCCAGCAGTTTAACACAGTTCGCCGGGGAGCTGTTTTTT.

This clonotype was seen more than once but under ten times. The chain uses TRBV2 and TRBJ2-3; no definite D call. This CDR3 has 14 amino acids. The germline V and J ends were trimmed by 0 bases and 5 bases, with 9 bases remaining between them. CDR1 is SNHLY and CDR2 is FYNNEI in the germline V gene. The CDR3 coding sequence is TGTGCCAGCAGTGAAGCAGGGCCCGGAGATACGCAGTATTTT. Its protein product is CASSEAGPGDTQYF.

The rearrangement uses TRBV7-2 and TRBJ2-7; D is perhaps TRBD1 (6 bases). CDR3 length equals 13 residues. Trimming took off 3 bases at V and 5 bases at J, with 11 bases between the two ends. The V gene's germline CDR1 is SGHTA and CDR2 FQGNSA. This CDR3 reads CASSLAKGDEQYF. The CDR3, as DNA: TGTGCCAGCAGCTTGGCCAAGGGGGACGAGCAGTACTTC.

Notes on this clonotype: A much larger clone sits a single nucleotide away, making a read error possible. This rearrangement joins TRBV11-2 to TRBJ1-1; D call uncertain. The CDR3 has 15 residues. Germline V CDR1 and CDR2: SGHAT, FQNNGV. V lost 6 bases and J 3 bases, leaving 17 bases between the germline ends. The CDR3 reads CASRKRPGIDTEAFF. The DNA for the CDR3 is TGTGCCAGCAGAAAGCGGCCCGGGATCGACACTGAAGCTTTCTTT.

The rearrangement links TRBV12-3 or TRBV12-4 to TRBJ1-4; TRBD1 agrees at 9 bases. The CDR3 covers 14 residues. The junction had 8 bases not matched to a gene; V was cut back by 7 bases and J by 8 bases. CDR3 in amino acids: CASTPGQGEEKLFF. In DNA, the CDR3 is TGTGCCAGCACTCCGGGACAGGGCGAGGAAAAACTGTTTTTT.

Only a few counts were recorded for this clonotype. The V call is TRBV6-5, the J call TRBJ1-6; D is uncertain. The germline V gene has CDR1 MNHEY and CDR2 SVGAGI. V shed 0 bases and J shed 7 bases, with 13 bases lying between them. The CDR3 spans 16 residues. The CDR3 sequence: CASSYSLHRPNSPLHF. The CDR3 DNA follows: TGTGCCAGCAGTTACTCCCTTCATCGGCCCAATTCACCCCTCCACTTT.

This clonotype was recorded at least ten times. The chain couples TRBV25-1 to TRBJ2-5; TRBD1 agrees at 10 bases. The CDR3 covers 16 residues. V dropped 4 bases and J dropped 4; count of bases not matched to a gene: 9. In germline, CDR1 is MGHDK, CDR2 SYGVNS. The CDR3 protein is CASSAPPGQGTETQYF. The DNA for the CDR3 is TGTGCCAGCAGTGCCCCCCCGGGACAGGGGACAGAGACCCAGTACTTC.

In this sample, this clonotype turned up many times. The V call is TRBV19, the J call TRBJ2-7; D is perhaps TRBD1 or TRBD2 (7 bases each). This CDR3 comprises 14 residues. Germline V gene data show CDR1 as LNHDA and CDR2 as SQIVND (reference sequence). V dropped 3 bases and J dropped 3 bases, with 12 bases sitting between them. The DNA for the CDR3 is TGTGCCAGTAGTATGTCCAGGGGGGGCTACGAGCAGTACTTC. Residues: CASSMSRGGYEQYF.

At least ten counts were recorded for this clonotype. The chain uses TRBV10-3 and TRBJ2-7; 14 positions agree with TRBD2. The CDR3 loop spans 15 amino acids. Germline V lookup: CDR1 ENHRY, CDR2 SYGVKD. V lost 8 bases, J lost 5 bases, and 8 bases stayed unmatched. The CDR3 sequence is CAIPKGTSGSNEQYF. The CDR3 DNA reads as TGTGCCATCCCGAAGGGGACTAGCGGGAGCAACGAGCAGTACTTC.

The sample holds many counts of this clonotype. V is TRBV19 and J is TRBJ1-2, with 8 bases matching TRBD1. Trimming took 4 bases from V and 6 from J; bases not matched to a gene: 16. The length of the CDR3 is 17 residues. Germline V lookup: CDR1 LNHDA, CDR2 SQIVND (reference sequence). The CDR3 DNA sequence: TGTGCCAGTAGTACCGTCCCCGGGAGGGACAGGACTGATGGCTACACCTTC. Translated, it gives CASSTVPGRDRTDGYTF.

This chain links TRBV12-3 or TRBV12-4 with TRBJ2-5; no firm D call. The CDR3 sequence is 13 residues long. V lost 4 bases, J lost 2 bases, and 8 bases lay in between. This chain's CDR3 is CASSSVGQETQYF. CDR3 sequence (DNA): TGTGCCAGCAGTTCGGTGGGACAAGAGACCCAGTACTTC.

Concerning this clonotype: Sequence at one end of the junction differs from germline and may be a read error. V is TRBV19 and J is TRBJ2-2, with D tentatively TRBD2 (6 bases). The V gene's germline CDR1 is LNHDA and CDR2 SQIVND (reference sequence). CDR3 size: 13 residues. For the CDR3, the DNA is TGTGCCAGTAGTATGGGGGACTTCGGGGAGCTGTCTTTT. Translated: CASSMGDFGELSF.

The gene calls are TRBV9 and TRBJ2-2; maybe TRBD1 (6 bases). CDR3 length: 17 residues. Germline-derived CDR1 and CDR2 are SGDLS and YYNGEE. V lost 2 bases to trimming and J lost 6 bases, with 20 bases between them. The CDR3, as DNA: TGTGCCAGCAGCGTTGAGACAGGATCAGTAACCGCCGGGGAGCTGTTTTTT. This translates into CASSVETGSVTAGELFF.